This T cell receptor beta chain appears in the sequencing data of a study of blood T cell repertoires in COVID-19. Two negative PCRs, clearance, or symptom resolution characterized the recovered Cohort 3 donors. Per the original methods: Nucleated cell counts were estimated from reference gene primer amplification. Produced via immunoSEQ multiplex PCR; TCRdb's table is partial and in-frame only. For V, J and clone size, that table is used; D and trimming come from the DNA. Counted here are roughly 200,000 clones, around 84% occurring once; the ten biggest clones make up around 20%. This TCR was recovered from a man aged 35 to 55 who had recovered from COVID-19. The sample comprised PBMCs or T cells enriched from blood (not recorded which).

The DNA of the CDR3 is TGCGCCAGCAGAAAACAGGGGACCACCGGGGAGCTGTTTTTT. Protein product: CASRKQGTTGELFF. The V gene is TRBV5-1, the J gene TRBJ2-2; TRBD1 matches 7 bases. Germline V CDR1 and CDR2: SGHRS, YFSETQ. The CDR3 covers 14 residues. The V gene end was trimmed by 5 bases and the J gene end by 4 bases; junction bases not matched to a gene: 5.